Sequencing of this T cell receptor (beta chain) was carried out in a study of CD8 T cells in Susac syndrome. In blood CD8+ and CD4+ T cells, TCR beta underwent sequencing. Negative magnetic isolation gave CD8+ and CD4+ cells; FACS enriched CD8+ TEMRA. The authors reverse transcribed about 0.45 to 1 ug RNA with random hexamers. An immunoSEQ multiplex PCR generated amplified TCR beta CDR3 products spanning 54 Vbeta and 13 Jbeta. Via MiXCR, TCRdb re-called the immunoSEQ multiplex PCR reads, giving one row per CDR3 protein. The data contain 150,000 to 200,000 distinct CDR3 sequences, approximately 95% of them singletons. Sequencing input: CD4+ T cells from PBMCs. The clonotype comes from a human donor with multiple sclerosis.

The CDR3 DNA follows: TGTGCCAGCCGCGGGACAGGGGGCCCCTACACCTTC. Amino acids: CASRGTGGPYTF. The rearrangement links TRBV27 to TRBJ1-2, with 12 bases that match TRBD1. V lost 8 bases to trimming and J lost 10 bases; unmatched junction nucleotides: 5. CDR1 MNHEY and CDR2 SMNVEV come from the germline V gene (reference sequence). The CDR3 runs 12 residues.